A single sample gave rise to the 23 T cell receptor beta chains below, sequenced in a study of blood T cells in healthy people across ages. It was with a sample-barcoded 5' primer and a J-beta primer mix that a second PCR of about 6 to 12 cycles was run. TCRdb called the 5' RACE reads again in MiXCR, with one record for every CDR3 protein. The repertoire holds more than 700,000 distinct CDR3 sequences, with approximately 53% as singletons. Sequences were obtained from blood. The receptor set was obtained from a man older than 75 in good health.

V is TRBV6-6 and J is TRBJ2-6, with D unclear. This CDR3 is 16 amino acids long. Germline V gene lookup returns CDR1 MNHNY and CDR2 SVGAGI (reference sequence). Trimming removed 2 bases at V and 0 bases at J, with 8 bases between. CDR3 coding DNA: TGTGCCAGCAGTTACCTGACCCGCTCTGGGGCCAACGTCCTGACTTTC. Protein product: CASSYLTRSGANVLTF.

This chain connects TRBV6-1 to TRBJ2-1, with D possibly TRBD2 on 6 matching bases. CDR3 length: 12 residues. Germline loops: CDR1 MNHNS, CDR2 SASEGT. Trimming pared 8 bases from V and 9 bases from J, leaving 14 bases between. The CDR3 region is CASGGVNSEQFF. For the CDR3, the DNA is TGTGCCAGCGGCGGGGTGAACAGTGAGCAGTTCTTC.

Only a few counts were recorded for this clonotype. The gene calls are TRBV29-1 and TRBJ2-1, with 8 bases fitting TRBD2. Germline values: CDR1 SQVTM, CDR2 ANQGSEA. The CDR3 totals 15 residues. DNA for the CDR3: TGCAGAATGGGTACTAGCGGATTTTCCTACAATGAGCAGTTCTTC. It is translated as CRMGTSGFSYNEQFF.

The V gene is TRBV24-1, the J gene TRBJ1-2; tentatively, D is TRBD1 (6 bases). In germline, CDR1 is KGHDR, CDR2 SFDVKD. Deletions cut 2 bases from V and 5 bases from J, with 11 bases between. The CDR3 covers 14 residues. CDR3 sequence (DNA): TGTGCCACCAGTGATTCAGGCAGGGGATATGGCTACACCTTC. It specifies CATSDSGRGYGYTF.

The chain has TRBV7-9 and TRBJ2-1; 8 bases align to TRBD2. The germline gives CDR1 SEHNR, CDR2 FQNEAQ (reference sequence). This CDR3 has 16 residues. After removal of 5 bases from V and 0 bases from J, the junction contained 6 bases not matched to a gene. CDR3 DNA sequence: TGTGCCAGCAGCCCCTGGAGCGGGAGCTCCTACAATGAGCAGTTCTTC. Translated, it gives CASSPWSGSSYNEQFF.

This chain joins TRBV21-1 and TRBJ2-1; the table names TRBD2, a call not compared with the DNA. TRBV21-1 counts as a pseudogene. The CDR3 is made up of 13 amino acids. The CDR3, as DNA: TGTGCCAGCAGCACCCATAGCGTGAATGAGCAGTTCTTC. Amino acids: CASSTHSVNEQFF.

CDR3 sequence: CASSFGYTEAFF. CDR3 nucleotide sequence: TGTGCCAGCAGTTTCGGCTACACTGAAGCTTTCTTT. The chain uses TRBV12-3 or TRBV12-4 and TRBJ1-1; D unresolved. The CDR3 is made up of 12 amino acids. The ends were cut back, 3 bases at V and 3 bases at J, with 5 bases in the middle.

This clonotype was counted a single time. The DNA of the CDR3 is TGCGCCAGCAGCTCCCTTCCAGATAATCAGCCCCAGCATTTT. Residues: CASSSLPDNQPQHF. The V call is TRBV5-1, the J call TRBJ1-5; the D is unclear. Trimming cost V 3 bases and J 4 bases, with 11 bases left between them. Per the germline V gene, CDR1 is SGHRS and CDR2 is YFSETQ. The CDR3 has 14 amino acids.

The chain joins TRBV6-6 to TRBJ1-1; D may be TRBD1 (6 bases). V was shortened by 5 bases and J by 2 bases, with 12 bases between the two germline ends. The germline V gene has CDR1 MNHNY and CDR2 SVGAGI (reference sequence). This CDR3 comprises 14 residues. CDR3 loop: CASSRPGANTEAFF. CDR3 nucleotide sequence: TGTGCCAGCAGTCGCCCGGGGGCAAACACTGAAGCTTTCTTT.

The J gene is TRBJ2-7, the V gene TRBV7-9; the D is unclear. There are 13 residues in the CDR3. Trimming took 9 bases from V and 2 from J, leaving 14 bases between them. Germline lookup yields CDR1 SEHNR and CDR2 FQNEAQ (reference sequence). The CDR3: CASGVSKTYEQYF. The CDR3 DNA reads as TGTGCCAGTGGCGTAAGTAAAACCTACGAGCAGTACTTC.

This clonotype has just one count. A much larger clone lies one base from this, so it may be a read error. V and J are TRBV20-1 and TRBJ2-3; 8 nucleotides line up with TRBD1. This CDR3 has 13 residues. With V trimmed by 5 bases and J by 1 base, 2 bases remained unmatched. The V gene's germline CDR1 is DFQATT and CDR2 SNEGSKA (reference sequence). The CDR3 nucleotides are TGCAGTGCTCGGACAGGGCGCACAGATACGCAGTATTTT. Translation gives CSARTGRTDTQYF.

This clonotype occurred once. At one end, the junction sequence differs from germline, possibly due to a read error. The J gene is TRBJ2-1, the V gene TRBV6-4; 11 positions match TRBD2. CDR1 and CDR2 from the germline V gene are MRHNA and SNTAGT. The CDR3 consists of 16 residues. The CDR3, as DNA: TGTGGCAGCAAAACCTCCGGGACTAGCGGTAACAATGAGCAGTTCTTC. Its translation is CGSKTSGTSGNNEQFF.

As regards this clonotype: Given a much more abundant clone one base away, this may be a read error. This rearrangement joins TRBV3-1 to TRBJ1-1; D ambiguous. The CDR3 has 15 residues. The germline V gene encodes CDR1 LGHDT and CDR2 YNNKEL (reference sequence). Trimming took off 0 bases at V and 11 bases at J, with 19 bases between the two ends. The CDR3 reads CASSQDRGRVAVAFF. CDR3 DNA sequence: TGTGCCAGCAGCCAAGATCGAGGACGGGTCGCTGTGGCTTTCTTT.

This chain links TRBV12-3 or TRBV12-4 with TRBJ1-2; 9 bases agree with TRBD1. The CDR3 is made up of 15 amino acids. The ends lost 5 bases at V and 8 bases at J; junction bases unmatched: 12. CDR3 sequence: CASSPRGQGLGGYTF. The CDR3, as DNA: TGTGCCAGCAGTCCGCGCGGACAGGGGTTGGGAGGCTACACCTTC.

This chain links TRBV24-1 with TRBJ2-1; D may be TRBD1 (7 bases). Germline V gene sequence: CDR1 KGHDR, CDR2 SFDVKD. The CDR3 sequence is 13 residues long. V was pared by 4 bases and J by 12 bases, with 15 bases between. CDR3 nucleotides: TGTGCCACCAGTGACAGGGGGGCCTGGGTGCAGTTCTTC. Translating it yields CATSDRGAWVQFF.

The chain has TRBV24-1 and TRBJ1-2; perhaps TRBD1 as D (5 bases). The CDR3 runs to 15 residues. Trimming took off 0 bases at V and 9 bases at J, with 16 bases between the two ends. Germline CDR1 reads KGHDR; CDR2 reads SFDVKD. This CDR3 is CATSDLRGAGSSYTF. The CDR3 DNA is TGTGCCACCAGTGATTTGCGTGGGGCTGGGAGCAGCTACACCTTC.

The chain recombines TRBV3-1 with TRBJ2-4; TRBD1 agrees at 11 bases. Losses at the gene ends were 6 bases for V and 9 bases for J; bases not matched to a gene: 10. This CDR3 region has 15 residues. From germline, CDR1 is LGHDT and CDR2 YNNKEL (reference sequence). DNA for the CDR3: TGTGCCAGCAGGGGAAACGGACAGGGGGCCGGCATTCAGTACTTC. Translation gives CASRGNGQGAGIQYF.

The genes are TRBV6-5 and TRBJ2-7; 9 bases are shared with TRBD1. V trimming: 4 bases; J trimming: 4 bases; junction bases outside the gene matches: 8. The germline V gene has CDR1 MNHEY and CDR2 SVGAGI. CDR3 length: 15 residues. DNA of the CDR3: TGTGCCAGCAGTTCCGGACAGGGGAAAAAGTACGAGCAGTACTTC. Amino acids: CASSSGQGKKYEQYF.

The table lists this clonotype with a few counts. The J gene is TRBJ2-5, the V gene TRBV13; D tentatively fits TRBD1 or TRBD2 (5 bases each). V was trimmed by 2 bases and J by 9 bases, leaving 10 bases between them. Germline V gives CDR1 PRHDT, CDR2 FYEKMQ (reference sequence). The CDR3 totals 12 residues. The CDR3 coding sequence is TGTGCCAGCAGCTTATTGGGGGAGCCCCAGTACTTC. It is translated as CASSLLGEPQYF.

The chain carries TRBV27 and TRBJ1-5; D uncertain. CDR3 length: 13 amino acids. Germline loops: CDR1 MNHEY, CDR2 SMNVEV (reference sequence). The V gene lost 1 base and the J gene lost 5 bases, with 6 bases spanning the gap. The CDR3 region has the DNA TGTGCCAGCAGTTTATTTGAGTATCAGCCCCAGCATTTT. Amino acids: CASSLFEYQPQHF.

The CDR3 DNA is TGTGCCAGCAGCTTAACAGGGGGCCATGAAAAACTGTTTTTT. This translates into CASSLTGGHEKLFF. This sequence joins TRBV28 and TRBJ1-4; TRBD1 agrees at 9 bases. The V segment lost 6 bases and the J segment 6 bases; nucleotides outside the gene matches: 5. Germline assignment: CDR1 MDHEN and CDR2 SYDVKM. This CDR3 is 14 amino acids long. The complete variable domain, with remaining parts taken from reference TRBV28 and TRBJ1-4, reads DVKVTQSSRYLVKRTGEKVFLECVQDMDHENMFWYRQDPGLGLRLIYFSYDVKMKEKGDIPEGYSVSREKKERFSLILESASTNQTSMYLCASSLTGGHEKLFFGSGTQLSVL.

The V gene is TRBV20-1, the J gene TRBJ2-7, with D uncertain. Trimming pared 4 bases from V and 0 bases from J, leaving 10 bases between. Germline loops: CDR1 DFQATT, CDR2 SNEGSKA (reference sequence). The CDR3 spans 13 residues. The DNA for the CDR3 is TGCAGTGCTAAAACGGCAGGCTCCTACGAGCAGTACTTC. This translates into CSAKTAGSYEQYF.

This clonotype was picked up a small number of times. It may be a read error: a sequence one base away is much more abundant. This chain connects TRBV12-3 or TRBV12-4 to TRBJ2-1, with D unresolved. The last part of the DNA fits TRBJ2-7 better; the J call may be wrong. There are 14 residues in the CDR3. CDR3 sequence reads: CASSSRFTYNEQYF. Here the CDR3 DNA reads TGTGCCAGCAGTTCCCGGTTTACCTACAATGAGCAGTACTTC.